These T cell receptor beta chains were read from a single sample in a study of blood T cell repertoires in COVID-19. This table comes from immunoSEQ multiplex PCR, and its TCRdb copy is limited to in-frame clones, with some not included. The table includes 200,000 to 300,000 clones, around 92% detected once. Input material: PBMCs or T cells enriched from blood (not recorded which). The receptors come from a woman in her twenties or thirties with acute COVID-19. Each CDR3 is given with its conserved first and last residue. D genes are given only for firm matches. Where a row states a size, it is once, few, many or the class of an expanded clone; other rows omit it.

DNA	CDR3	D	size	V	J
TGTGCCAGCAGCACTGGACAGGGGGCTTTTGAGCAGTACTTC	CASSTGQGAFEQYF	TRBD1	few	TRBV28	TRBJ2-7
TGTGCCAGCAGCCCGCGCGGGGACTACGAGCAGTACTTC	CASSPRGDYEQYF	.	.	TRBV9	TRBJ2-7
TGCGCCAGCAGCGAAAGACAGGGTGAGGCCACTGAAGCTTTCTTT	CASSERQGEATEAFF	TRBD1	once	TRBV5-1	TRBJ1-1
TGTGCCAGTAGCCAGGCGGAGGGGCAGCCCCAGCATTTT	CASSQAEGQPQHF	.	.	TRBV19	TRBJ1-5
TGTGCCAGCAGTTACGCCCAGGGATTAACTAATGAAAAACTGTTTTTT	CASSYAQGLTNEKLFF	.	.	TRBV6-5	TRBJ1-4
TGTGCCAGCGGTCGTCAGGAAGCTTTCTTT	CASGRQEAFF	.	.	TRBV7-9	TRBJ1-1
TGTGCCACCAGTGATTTGCGGAGGGAGCGTGAGCAGTACTTC	CATSDLRREREQYF	.	.	TRBV24-1	TRBJ2-7
TGTGCCAGCAGCCGCCGCCTAGCGGGGGGTTACAATGAGCAGTTCTTC	CASSRRLAGGYNEQFF	TRBD2	.	TRBV7-6	TRBJ2-1
TGCGCCAGCAGACCATTCGGAGACACCGGGGAGCTGTTTTTT	CASRPFGDTGELFF	.	.	TRBV5-1	TRBJ2-2
TGTGCCAGCAGCGACAGGGTTCTTTCTACGGATACGCAGTATTTT	CASSDRVLSTDTQYF	TRBD1	.	TRBV5-6	TRBJ2-3
TGTGCCAGCAGCCCCTCCGGGGGGGGCGGGACTGAAGCTTTCTTT	CASSPSGGGGTEAFF	.	.	TRBV9	TRBJ1-1
TGCGCCAGCAGCGAGGAAGGGACAGGAAACACAGATACGCAGTATTTT	CASSEEGTGNTDTQYF	TRBD1	.	TRBV5-1	TRBJ2-3
TGCGCCAGCACGGACGGGGATAAGCCCCAGCATTTT	CASTDGDKPQHF	.	.	TRBV10-2	TRBJ1-5
TGTGCCAGCAGCCTGCGGTATTTCGAGCAGTACTTC	CASSLRYFEQYF	.	.	TRBV14	TRBJ2-7
TGTGCCAGCACATGGACAGGGTTGCCCTACGAGCAGTACTTC	CASTWTGLPYEQYF	TRBD1	.	TRBV28	TRBJ2-7
TGTGCCAGCAGCTTCCCGGACAGTACCATTTATGGCTACACCTTC	CASSFPDSTIYGYTF	.	.	TRBV7-2	TRBJ1-2